These T cell receptor beta chains were read from a single sample in a study of T cells in Graves' hyperthyroidism and ophthalmopathy. Using its own MiXCR run on the multiplex PCR reads, TCRdb lists one record per CDR3 protein. This table holds around 190,000 distinct CDR3 sequences, roughly 17% found once. The sequencing input was blood. The receptors here all came from a woman aged 50 to 60 with Graves' hyperthyroidism. Both conserved end residues are trimmed from each CDR3. Each record gives: V gene, CDR3 length, J gene, CDR3 protein.

V: TRBV20-1
length: 12
J: TRBJ2-1
CDR3: SARTSGRVNEQF

V: TRBV29-1
length: 11
J: TRBJ2-3
CDR3: SVETPDTDTQY

V: TRBV19
length: 11
J: TRBJ1-2
CDR3: ATWTVDENGYT

V: TRBV28
length: 12
J: TRBJ1-2
CDR3: ASSSERGVSGYT

V: TRBV30
length: 13
J: TRBJ2-2
CDR3: AWSGTLAGAGELF

V: TRBV7-3
length: 13
J: TRBJ1-6
CDR3: ASSLTAGGDSPLH

V: TRBV11-1
length: 14
J: TRBJ2-1
CDR3: ASSFRVRESANEQF

V: TRBV6-2/TRBV6-3
length: 14
J: TRBJ2-5
CDR3: ASGRGLAGSQETQY

V: TRBV5-1
length: 12
J: TRBJ2-5
CDR3: ASSVDRGRETQY

V: TRBV2
length: 12
J: TRBJ2-5
CDR3: ASKGGTSYETQY

V: TRBV7-2
length: 13
J: TRBJ2-5
CDR3: ASSLGSSSRETQY

V: TRBV30
length: 13
J: TRBJ2-1
CDR3: AWSVRSSGNNEQF

V: TRBV20-1
length: 11
J: TRBJ2-1
CDR3: SADSRGFNEQF